This T cell receptor (beta chain) was obtained from a study of blood T cell repertoires in COVID-19. On the study more broadly: The samples span acute and convalescent COVID-19 from the United States, Italy and Spain.

J gave up 3 bases and V 7 bases, and 10 bases lay outside the gene matches. The CDR3 is made up of 16 amino acids. Germline V gene data show CDR1 as LGHDT and CDR2 as YNNKEL (reference sequence). Data came from immunoSEQ multiplex PCR; TCRdb stores just in-frame clones and leaves some out. The table shows about 160,000 clones, with roughly 78% occurring only once. Seattle patients were enrolled while actively infected and followed longitudinally. The receptor was derived from a woman aged 60-70 years with COVID-19, enrolled during active disease. J is TRBJ1-3 and V is TRBV3-1 (or the pseudogene TRBV3-2); TRBD1 matches 9 bases. The sequenced sample consisted of peripheral blood. The CDR3 spells CASTSNRGQGGNTIYF. The CDR3 DNA is TGTGCCAGCACCTCGAACAGGGGGCAGGGTGGAAACACCATATATTTT.